The rows below give T cell receptor beta chains drawn from one sample of a study of beta chain features in type 1 diabetes. TCRdb's copy holds only in-frame clones and misses some; the assay was immunoSEQ multiplex PCR. The data contain 250,000 to 350,000 clones, more than 13% of them singletons. Sample: naive CD4+ T cells from blood. The receptors come from a man aged 25 to 40 with type 1 diabetes. CDR3s include the opening cysteine and the closing phenylalanine or tryptophan. Each record gives: clone size, J gene, D gene, V gene, CDR3 protein, CDR3 DNA. A D gene is named only where the DNA matches it firmly. Size is stated for part of the rows, as once, few or many counts, or as a class when the clone is expanded.

few | TRBJ2-5 | TRBD2 | TRBV6-6 | CASTLAGPYSETQYF | TGTGCCAGCACTCTAGCGGGTCCCTACTCAGAGACCCAGTACTTC
few | TRBJ2-7 | NA | TRBV19 | CATGIADEQYF | TGTGCCACAGGGATTGCTGACGAGCAGTACTTC
NA | TRBJ2-7 | NA | TRBV11-3 | CASSSSGDSYEQYF | TGTGCCAGCAGCTCCTCAGGGGACTCCTACGAGCAGTACTTC
few | TRBJ2-1 | TRBD2 | TRBV7-2 | CASSLDGSGRRNEQFF | TGTGCCAGCAGCTTAGACGGGAGCGGGAGGAGGAATGAGCAGTTCTTC
NA | TRBJ1-4 | TRBD1 | TRBV2 | CASSADRGGLEKLFF | TGTGCCAGCAGTGCAGACAGGGGCGGGTTGGAAAAACTGTTTTTT
few | TRBJ1-2 | NA | TRBV30 | CAWNRHRANYGYTF | TGTGCCTGGAATCGACATAGAGCTAACTATGGCTACACCTTC
few | TRBJ2-1 | TRBD2 | TRBV5-1 | CASSFGTSGRNEQFF | TGCGCCAGCAGCTTCGGGACTAGCGGGAGGAATGAGCAGTTCTTC
few | TRBJ2-5 | TRBD2 | TRBV7-2 | CASSSGLARETQYF | TGTGCCAGCAGCTCGGGACTAGCGAGGGAGACCCAGTACTTC
NA | TRBJ2-7 | NA | TRBV29-1 | CSVSQGLVYEQYF | TGCAGCGTCTCACAGGGATTAGTCTACGAGCAGTACTTC
NA | TRBJ2-1 | NA | TRBV23-1 | CASSQDPWYGGSHYNEQFF | TGCGCCAGCAGTCAGGACCCGTGGTATGGGGGGAGCCACTACAATGAGCAGTTCTTC
few | TRBJ2-1 | NA | TRBV18 | CASSPPRGETYNEQFF | TGTGCCAGCTCACCACCCCGCGGGGAGACCTACAATGAGCAGTTCTTC
NA | TRBJ2-7 | NA | TRBV15 | CATSRDLAGNYEQYF | TGTGCCACCAGCAGAGATTTGGCGGGAAACTACGAGCAGTACTTC
NA | TRBJ2-5 | TRBD1 | TRBV19 | CASSAPGQQETQYF | TGTGCCAGTAGTGCTCCGGGACAGCAAGAGACCCAGTACTTC
NA | TRBJ1-5 | NA | TRBV9 | CASSVDGQGSQPQHF | TGTGCCAGCAGCGTAGATGGGCAGGGAAGTCAGCCCCAGCATTTT
few | TRBJ2-1 | TRBD2 | TRBV11-1 | CASSLLSGSSYNEQFF | TGTGCCAGCAGCCTTCTTAGCGGGAGCTCCTACAATGAGCAGTTCTTC
few | TRBJ2-1 | TRBD2 | TRBV4-2 | CASSQGGTSGSNEQFF | TGTGCCAGCAGCCAAGGCGGGACTAGCGGGAGCAATGAGCAGTTCTTC
NA | TRBJ2-5 | NA | TRBV2 | CASSGQPGAETQYF | TGTGCCAGCAGCGGACAACCGGGTGCGGAGACCCAGTACTTC
NA | TRBJ2-7 | TRBD1 | TRBV7-2 | CASSLAIRDRRYF | TGTGCCAGCAGCTTAGCGATCCGGGACAGAAGATACTTC
few | TRBJ2-1 | NA | TRBV5-1 | CASSPGHGGGGGNEQFF | TGCGCCAGCAGCCCGGGGCATGGGGGAGGAGGTGGCAATGAGCAGTTCTTC
once | TRBJ1-3 | NA | TRBV7-2 | CASSSSPSGSGNTIYF | TGTGCCAGCAGCTCTAGCCCAAGTGGGTCTGGAAACACCATATATTTT
NA | TRBJ1-5 | NA | TRBV18 | CASSPPPGNRQPQHF | TGTGCCAGCTCACCACCCCCAGGCAACCGTCAGCCCCAGCATTTT
few | TRBJ2-2 | NA | TRBV27 | CASSLLNTGELFF | TGTGCCAGCAGTTTACTAAACACCGGGGAGCTGTTTTTT
NA | TRBJ2-2 | NA | TRBV9 | CASSMRYGELFF | TGTGCCAGCAGCATGCGATATGGGGAGCTGTTTTTT
few | TRBJ1-1 | NA | TRBV7-9 | CASSPRSLGDNTEAFF | TGTGCCAGCAGCCCGCGTTCATTGGGCGATAACACTGAAGCTTTCTTT
NA | TRBJ2-1 | NA | TRBV7-8 | CASSQLALPLYNEQFF | TGTGCCAGCTCCCAACTAGCCCTACCCCTATACAATGAGCAGTTCTTC
few | TRBJ1-2 | TRBD1 | TRBV18 | CASSFGQASNYGYTF | TGTGCCAGCTCATTCGGACAGGCATCTAACTATGGCTACACCTTC
NA | TRBJ2-1 | NA | TRBV28 | CASIETGYNEQFF | TGTGCCAGCATCGAGACAGGCTACAATGAGCAGTTCTTC
NA | TRBJ2-7 | TRBD1 | TRBV28 | CASSWTGKSEQYF | TGTGCCAGCAGTTGGACAGGGAAGTCCGAGCAGTACTTC
NA | TRBJ2-4 | TRBD2 | TRBV11-1 | CASSPGGGSDIQYF | TGTGCCAGCAGCCCCGGGGGGGGCAGCGACATTCAGTACTTC
few | TRBJ2-1 | TRBD2 | TRBV19 | CARVPGLARLNEQFF | TGTGCCAGGGTGCCGGGACTAGCGCGATTAAATGAGCAGTTCTTC
NA | TRBJ2-7 | NA | TRBV4-3 | CASSQDRGNYEQYF | TGCGCCAGCAGCCAAGATAGGGGCAACTACGAGCAGTACTTC
NA | TRBJ2-7 | NA | TRBV28 | CASSSGEYEQYF | TGTGCCAGCAGTTCAGGGGAGTACGAGCAGTACTTC
few | TRBJ1-1 | NA | TRBV18 | CASSPQENTEAFF | TGTGCCAGCTCACCCCAGGAGAACACTGAAGCTTTCTTT
few | TRBJ2-7 | NA | TRBV10-3 | CAISESAGRSYEQYF | TGTGCCATCAGTGAGTCTGCGGGCCGCTCCTACGAGCAGTACTTC
once | TRBJ1-1 | NA | TRBV5-1 | CASSLDGLKNTEAFF | TGCGCCAGCAGCCTGGACGGTTTAAAGAACACTGAAGCTTTCTTT
NA | TRBJ2-1 | TRBD2 | TRBV5-1 | CASSASGYSYNEQFF | TGCGCCAGCTCGGCTAGCGGGTACTCCTACAATGAGCAGTTCTTC
few | TRBJ1-1 | NA | TRBV6-5 | CASSWQMNTEAFF | TGTGCCAGCAGTTGGCAGATGAACACTGAAGCTTTCTTT
NA | TRBJ1-5 | TRBD1 | TRBV7-9 | CASSSWDRDSNQPQHF | TGTGCCAGCAGCTCATGGGACAGGGATAGCAATCAGCCCCAGCATTTT
NA | TRBJ1-2 | NA | TRBV7-8 | CASSFAQDYGYTF | TGTGCCAGCAGCTTCGCACAAGACTATGGCTACACCTTC
few | TRBJ2-1 | TRBD1 | TRBV18 | CASSQGQHNEQFF | TGTGCCAGCTCACAGGGACAGCACAATGAGCAGTTCTTC
few | TRBJ1-1 | TRBD1 | TRBV7-9 | CASSTGQGDTEAFF | TGTGCCAGCAGCACCGGACAGGGCGACACTGAAGCTTTCTTT
NA | TRBJ2-7 | NA | TRBV10-3 | CATATDSYEQYF | TGTGCCACCGCGACAGACTCCTACGAGCAGTACTTC
once | TRBJ1-5 | NA | TRBV4-3 | CASSQDLRQDDQPQHF | TGCGCCAGCAGCCAAGATCTTCGACAGGACGATCAGCCCCAGCATTTT
NA | TRBJ2-1 | TRBD2 | TRBV9 | CASSVDTSGSGEQFF | TGTGCCAGCAGCGTAGATACTAGCGGGAGTGGTGAGCAGTTCTTC